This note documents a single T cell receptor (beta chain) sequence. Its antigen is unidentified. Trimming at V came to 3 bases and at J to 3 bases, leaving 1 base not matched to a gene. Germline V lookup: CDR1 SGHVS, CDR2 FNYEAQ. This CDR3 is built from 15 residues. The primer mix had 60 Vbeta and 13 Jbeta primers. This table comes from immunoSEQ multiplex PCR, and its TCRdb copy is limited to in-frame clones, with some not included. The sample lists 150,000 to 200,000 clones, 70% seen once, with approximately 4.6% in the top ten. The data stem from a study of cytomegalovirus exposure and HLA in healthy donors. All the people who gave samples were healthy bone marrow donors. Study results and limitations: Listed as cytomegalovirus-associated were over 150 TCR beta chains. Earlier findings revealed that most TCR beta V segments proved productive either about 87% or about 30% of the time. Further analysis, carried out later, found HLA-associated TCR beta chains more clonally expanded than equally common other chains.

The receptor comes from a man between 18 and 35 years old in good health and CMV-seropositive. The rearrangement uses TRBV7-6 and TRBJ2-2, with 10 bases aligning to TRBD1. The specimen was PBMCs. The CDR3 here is CASSLDRGDTGELFF. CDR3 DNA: TGTGCCAGCAGCTTGGACAGGGGGGACACCGGGGAGCTGTTTTTT.